This TCR beta chain appears in the sequencing data of a study of T-cell memory formation after mild COVID-19. Study as a whole: Largely donor-specific sequence clusters came from a couple of donors. Study observations and caveats: Cross-reactive memory seemingly joined, as some responding clones were found in pre-infection memory.

Of note for this clonotype: What it binds is unknown.

In germline, CDR1 is SGDLS, CDR2 YYNGEE. Trimming stripped 4 bases from V and 7 bases from J, with 18 bases between. The CDR3 totals 14 residues. After 5'RACE with constant-segment primers, TCR alpha and TCR beta cDNA libraries carrying sample barcodes and UMIs were obtained. TCRdb analysed the 5' RACE reads with MiXCR anew, one entry per CDR3 protein. The sample holds 400,000 to 450,000 distinct CDR3 sequences, around 17% seen once. The sequenced sample consisted of PBMCs or a T cell subset sorted from them (not recorded which). This TCR was sampled from a man younger than 30 who had mild COVID-19 (a few samples of this study predate the infection). Cell type and time point are not known. The rearrangement uses TRBV9 and TRBJ2-7, with D tentatively TRBD1 or TRBD2 (6 bases each). The CDR3 bases are TGTGCCAGCAGCTCGAGGAGCAGGGGAGGAGAGCAGTACTTC. As protein: CASSSRSRGGEQYF.